This T cell receptor (beta chain) was recovered during a study of T-cell memory formation after mild COVID-19. Study information: TCR clusters were mostly donor specific.

TCRdb re-called the 5' RACE reads with MiXCR, one entry per CDR3 protein. The sample has some 310,000 distinct CDR3 sequences, 20% to 25% seen once. Notes on this clonotype: What it binds is not known.

Study conclusions and caveats: Confirmation of SARS-CoV-2 specificity was lacking for second-wave clones peaking day 37. Some clones that responded turned up in pre-infection memory, which suggests that cross-reactive memory joined in. A second wave expanding day 15 to 37 was CD4+-biased; contracting clones were balanced.

CDR3 size: 15 residues. V shed 5 bases and J 11 bases; nucleotides not matched to a gene: 12. This clonotype originated in a man younger than 35 who had mild COVID-19 (a few samples of this study predate the infection). Cell type and time point are not known. Material for sequencing was PBMCs or a T cell subset sorted from them (not recorded which). This chain links TRBV12-3 or TRBV12-4 with TRBJ1-6, with TRBD1 matching 7 bases. Written as DNA, the CDR3 is TGTGCCAGCAGTCCAGACAGGGTTTCTTCGGCACCCCTCCACTTT. It specifies CASSPDRVSSAPLHF.